The T cell receptor (beta chain) under discussion was sequenced for a study of cytomegalovirus exposure and HLA in healthy donors. Assay used: immunoSEQ multiplex PCR; TCRdb lists only in-frame clones, some missing. The sample consists of about 140,000 clones, 70% to 90% of them appearing once. V lost 2 bases and J 0 bases, leaving 17 bases between the germline ends. Looked up from germline, CDR1 is SGHVS and CDR2 is FNYEAQ. This CDR3 contains 17 residues. This TCR derives from a woman between 18 and 30 years old in good health and CMV-seropositive. This chain connects TRBV7-6 to TRBJ2-7, with unresolved D. The sequencing input was PBMCs. The CDR3: CASSLPSGGPRSYEQYF. CDR3 nucleotides: TGTGCCAGCAGCTTACCCTCGGGTGGTCCCCGCTCCTACGAGCAGTACTTC.